This passage covers 25 T cell receptor beta chains from one sample sequenced in a study of beta chain features in type 1 diabetes. Since all of the isolated RNA was reverse transcribed, expressed TCRB transcripts were what got sequenced. Assay used: immunoSEQ multiplex PCR; TCRdb lists only in-frame clones, some missing. Here the sample spans about 400,000 clones, 10% to 15% being singletons. Their target antigens are unknown. Overall study results and limits: People with Type 1 diabetes carried modestly yet significantly shorter TCRB CDR3s in all four CD4+ subsets.

The sample was naive CD4+ T cells from blood. Receptor source: a woman aged 18-29 years with type 1 diabetes.

This clone was observed a few times. The chain couples TRBV4-1 to TRBJ2-7; D may be TRBD1 (6 bases). Germline assignment: CDR1 MGHRA and CDR2 YSYEKL. The length of the CDR3 is 16 residues. Trimming stripped 1 base from V and 2 bases from J, with 15 bases between. CDR3 bases: TGCGCCAGCAGCCAAGGCCTCGGACAGAAAACCTACGAGCAGTACTTC. Translated, it gives CASSQGLGQKTYEQYF.

The CDR3 DNA follows: TGTGCCAGCAGCTTAGAGCTTGCGGAACAAGAGACCCAGTACTTC. Amino acid sequence: CASSLELAEQETQYF. The rearrangement joins TRBV7-9 to TRBJ2-5; D not certain. This CDR3 has 15 residues. Germline values: CDR1 SEHNR, CDR2 FQNEAQ (reference sequence). Trimming took off 1 base at V and 2 bases at J, with 11 bases between the two ends.

This clone was seen only a few times. J is TRBJ2-1 and V is TRBV28, with a weak D call TRBD2 (6 bases). Trimming left V 6 bases short and J 5 bases short, with 11 bases between. The CDR3 extends over 13 amino acids. From germline, CDR1 is MDHEN and CDR2 SYDVKM. The CDR3: CASSWGLDNEQFF. The CDR3 nucleotides are TGTGCCAGCAGCTGGGGACTGGACAATGAGCAGTTCTTC.

This clone has only a few counts. The V gene is TRBV14, the J gene TRBJ2-7; possible D gene TRBD2, 6 bases. The CDR3 spans 15 residues. Germline V gene data show CDR1 as SGHDN and CDR2 as FVKESK. V gave up 1 base and J gave up 8 bases, with 18 bases separating them. CDR3 bases: TGTGCCAGCAGCCAAGTGGGACTCCCCCTCTCCAAGCAGTACTTC. As protein: CASSQVGLPLSKQYF.

This chain's CDR3 is CASSPHRGDTDTQYF. CDR3 DNA sequence: TGTGCCAGCAGCCCCCACAGGGGGGACACAGATACGCAGTATTTT. The rearrangement links TRBV11-2 to TRBJ2-3, with TRBD1 matching over 8 bases. Losses at the gene ends were 5 bases for V and 2 bases for J; bases not matched to a gene: 6. Germline assignment: CDR1 SGHAT and CDR2 FQNNGV. The CDR3 runs to 15 residues.

About this clone itself: The sample has other DNA sequences that encode this CDR3 too. The J gene is TRBJ2-1, the V gene TRBV5-1; 11 nucleotides match TRBD2. Unmatched junction bases numbered 2, after V lost 0 bases and J lost 6 bases. This CDR3 contains 15 residues. Per germline, CDR1 SGHRS and CDR2 YFSETQ. CDR3 sequence (DNA): TGCGCCAGCAGCTTGGTACTAGCGGGAGTCAATGAGCAGTTCTTC. As protein: CASSLVLAGVNEQFF.

This clone has more than one count but fewer than ten. The CDR3 nucleotides are TGTGCCAGCAGCCCCGGGACAGGGGCGAGATCACCCCTCCACTTT. This translates into CASSPGTGARSPLHF. J is TRBJ1-6 and V is TRBV27; TRBD1 matches 10 bases. V lost 6 bases and J lost 10; bases outside the gene matches: 9. The germline V gene has CDR1 MNHEY and CDR2 SMNVEV (reference sequence). The CDR3 runs 15 residues.

This chain connects TRBV4-1 to TRBJ1-5; D remains unclear. Germline V gene sequence: CDR1 MGHRA, CDR2 YSYEKL. V lost 4 bases to trimming and J lost 3 bases, with 7 bases between them. This CDR3 has 13 amino acids. The CDR3 DNA reads TGCGCCAGCAGCCGCGGACTCAATCAGCCCCAGCATTTT. This translates into CASSRGLNQPQHF.

This clone has just a few counts. In the same sample, other DNA sequences code for this CDR3. This chain connects TRBV5-4 to TRBJ1-1, with D hard to call. V lost 5 bases and J lost 2, with 4 bases in between. Per germline, CDR1 SGHNT and CDR2 YYREEE (reference sequence). CDR3 size: 11 residues. The CDR3 region has the DNA TGTGCCAGCAGTCTTAACACTGAAGCTTTCTTT. Translated, it gives CASSLNTEAFF.

The chain carries TRBV5-1 and TRBJ2-1; D gene unclear. This CDR3 region has 13 residues. The V and J ends lost 4 bases and 0 bases respectively, with 5 bases between them. Germline values: CDR1 SGHRS, CDR2 YFSETQ. The CDR3 spells CASSVGSYNEQFF. The CDR3 DNA is TGCGCCAGCAGCGTCGGCTCCTACAATGAGCAGTTCTTC.

The CDR3: CASSQDRPSGQIYGYTF. Written as DNA, the CDR3 is TGCGCCAGCAGCCAAGATCGCCCTTCGGGACAGATATATGGCTACACCTTC. The rearrangement joins TRBV4-3 to TRBJ1-2, with TRBD1 matching over 7 bases. V gave up 0 bases and J gave up 5 bases; unmatched junction bases: 12. Per germline, CDR1 LGHNA and CDR2 YSLEER. The CDR3 totals 17 residues.

The chain uses TRBV11-3 and TRBJ2-3; D unresolved. The germline gives CDR1 SGHNT, CDR2 YENEEA. The CDR3 is 14 amino acids. The germline V and J ends were trimmed by 0 bases and 4 bases, with 8 bases remaining between them. Written as DNA, the CDR3 is TGTGCCAGCAGCTTAGATCAGGTTGCAGATACGCAGTATTTT. This encodes CASSLDQVADTQYF. Variable domain in full (rest from reference TRBV11-3 and TRBJ2-3): EAGVVQSPRYKIIEKKQPVAFWCNPISGHNTLYWYLQNLGQGPELLIRYENEEAVDDSQLPKDRFSAERLKGVDSTLKIQPAELGDSAVYLCASSLDQVADTQYFGPGTRLTVL.

This clone showed up just a few times. The chain links TRBV30 to TRBJ1-2; D remains ambiguous. Between the trimmed V and J ends, which lost 5 bases and 2 bases, there was a span of 15 bases. The CDR3 consists of 14 residues. Germline V lookup: CDR1 GTSNPN, CDR2 SVGIG (reference sequence). The CDR3 sequence is CAWEHLPTNYGYTF. DNA of the CDR3: TGTGCCTGGGAACATCTCCCAACGAACTATGGCTACACCTTC.

This chain joins TRBV11-2 and TRBJ1-4, with 7 positions matching TRBD1. This CDR3 is built from 14 residues. V shed 4 bases and J 5 bases; nucleotides not matched to a gene: 4. Germline V lookup: CDR1 SGHAT, CDR2 FQNNGV. CDR3 sequence: CASSSGQRNEKLFF. The CDR3 nucleotides are TGTGCCAGCAGCTCGGGACAGAGAAATGAAAAACTGTTTTTT. Looking up the rest from reference TRBV11-2 and TRBJ1-4 gives the full variable domain: EAGVAQSPRYKIIEKRQSVAFWCNPISGHATLYWYQQILGQGPKLLIQFQNNGVVDDSQLPKDRFSAERLKGVDSTLKIQPAKLEDSAVYLCASSSGQRNEKLFFGSGTQLSVL.

The V call is TRBV4-1, the J call TRBJ1-1, with 8 bases identical to TRBD1. With V trimmed by 3 bases and J by 3 bases, 6 bases remained unmatched. CDR1 is MGHRA and CDR2 is YSYEKL in the germline V gene. There are 15 residues in the CDR3. The CDR3 reads CASSQDRVWYTEAFF. CDR3 sequence (DNA): TGCGCCAGCAGCCAGGACAGGGTTTGGTACACTGAAGCTTTCTTT.

The rearrangement links TRBV5-1 to TRBJ2-1; 14 positions match TRBD2. Losses at the gene ends were 0 bases for V and 9 bases for J; bases not matched to a gene: 5. This CDR3 is 16 amino acids long. Germline values: CDR1 SGHRS, CDR2 YFSETQ. For the CDR3, the DNA is TGCGCCAGCAGCTTGGCGACTAGCGGGAGGGCCGGTGAGCAGTTCTTC. Translated: CASSLATSGRAGEQFF.

The rearrangement uses TRBV7-2 and TRBJ1-2, with 8 bases that match TRBD1. CDR1 is SGHTA and CDR2 is FQGNSA in the germline V gene. The CDR3 is made up of 15 amino acids. J was trimmed by 4 bases and V by 0 bases; bases with no gene match: 4. CDR3 protein: CASSLAQGAGYGYTF. For the CDR3, the DNA is TGTGCCAGCAGCTTAGCGCAGGGGGCGGGCTATGGCTACACCTTC. Based on the CDR3 plus reference TRBV7-2 and TRBJ1-2, the full variable domain is GAGVSQSPSNKVTEKGKDVELRCDPISGHTALYWYRQSLGQGLEFLIYFQGNSAPDKSGLPSDRFSAERTGGSVSTLTIQRTQQEDSAVYLCASSLAQGAGYGYTFGSGTRLTVV.

This clone was counted between two and nine times. The chain employs TRBV19 and TRBJ1-1, with D hard to call. There are 14 residues in the CDR3. Germline V gene lookup returns CDR1 LNHDA and CDR2 SQIVND (reference sequence). V was clipped by 10 bases and J by 1 base, with 16 bases between them. Here the CDR3 DNA reads TGTGCCACTGCGGGTCGGGCTAGGAACACTGAAGCTTTCTTT. Its protein product is CATAGRARNTEAFF.

This chain joins TRBV7-9 and TRBJ1-6; the D is unclear. CDR1 is SEHNR, CDR2 FQNEAQ, per germline (reference sequence). There are 14 residues in the CDR3. Trimming removed 2 bases at V and 11 bases at J, with 13 bases between. CDR3 amino acids: CASSLYEITAPLHF. The DNA of the CDR3 is TGTGCCAGCAGCTTATATGAGATAACAGCACCCCTCCACTTT.

This clone was observed a few times. At one end, the junction sequence differs from germline, possibly due to a read error. This chain uses TRBV7-7 with TRBJ2-5; D may be TRBD2 (5 bases). The CDR3 extends over 13 amino acids. Germline lookup yields CDR1 SSHAT and CDR2 FNYEAQ (reference sequence). CDR3 in amino acids: CASSLGSQETQYF. The CDR3 DNA sequence: TGTGCTAGCAGCTTAGGGAGCCAAGAGACCCAGTACTTC. The full variable domain, rest sourced from reference TRBV7-7 and TRBJ2-5, is GAGVSQSPRYKVTKRGQDVTLRCDPISSHATLYWYQQALGQGPEFLTYFNYEAQPDKSGLPSDRFSAERPEGSISTLTIQRTEQRDSAMYRCASSLGSQETQYFGPGTRLLVL.

The gene calls are TRBV4-3 and TRBJ1-1; 8 bases line up with TRBD1. Germline V gene lookup returns CDR1 LGHNA and CDR2 YSLEER. This CDR3 spans 18 amino acids. The V and J ends lost 1 base and 0 bases, in that order; junction bases with no gene match: 10. CDR3 nucleotide sequence: TGCGCCAGCAGCCAAGGCTGGTCTACAGGGGGAATGAACACTGAAGCTTTCTTT. It yields the protein CASSQGWSTGGMNTEAFF.

The sample holds a few counts of this clone. The J gene is TRBJ1-1, the V gene TRBV6-5; 9 positions match TRBD1. The CDR3 has 15 amino acids. Germline trimming cut 8 bases from V and 0 bases from J; bases unmatched to any gene: 7. Germline-derived CDR1 and CDR2 are MNHEY and SVGAGI. The CDR3 protein is CASGRTGAMNTEAFF. The CDR3 nucleotides are TGTGCCAGCGGAAGGACAGGGGCCATGAACACTGAAGCTTTCTTT.

This clone showed up just a few times. The chain couples TRBV7-8 to TRBJ1-5; D remains unclear. This CDR3 comprises 15 residues. V was cut by 3 bases and J by 3 bases, with 12 bases left in between. Per the germline V gene, CDR1 is SGHVS and CDR2 is FQNEAQ. In DNA, the CDR3 is TGTGCCAGCAGCTTTCGTGCAAGCTCCAATCAGCCCCAGCATTTT. This codes for CASSFRASSNQPQHF.

V gene TRBV29-1 combines with J gene TRBJ2-2; D call uncertain. The CDR3 runs 11 residues. Trimming pared 6 bases from V and 6 bases from J, leaving 8 bases between. CDR1 is SQVTM, CDR2 ANQGSEA, per germline. The CDR3 sequence is CSVGLSGELFF. The DNA for the CDR3 is TGCAGCGTGGGCCTATCCGGGGAGCTGTTTTTT.

On this clone: Other nucleotide sequences from this sample produce the same CDR3. This chain links TRBV5-6 with TRBJ1-3; D gene uncertain. The CDR3 has 14 residues. The V end was cut by 1 base, the J end by 4 bases, with 9 bases between. Germline V gene lookup returns CDR1 SGHDT and CDR2 YYEEEE. The CDR3 is CASSLRGLGNTIYF. The CDR3 DNA follows: TGTGCCAGCAGCTTGAGAGGGCTCGGAAACACCATATATTTT.